These 2 T cell receptor beta chains originate from one sample sequenced in a study of blood T cell repertoires in COVID-19. Some clones are missing from TCRdb's copy, which holds only in-frame ones; the method was immunoSEQ multiplex PCR. The data contain roughly 260,000 clones, about nine tenths of them singletons. The sample comprised peripheral blood. The receptors were gathered from a person under 35 with COVID-19, enrolled during active disease.

This chain links TRBV11-2 with TRBJ1-4; D may be TRBD1 (5 bases). In germline, CDR1 is SGHAT, CDR2 FQNNGV. CDR3 length equals 15 residues. Trimming shortened V by 2 bases and J by 5 bases, and 12 bases separated the two germline ends. The CDR3 loop reads CASSLPPGMNEKLFF. Written as DNA, the CDR3 is TGTGCCAGCAGCTTACCTCCAGGGATGAATGAAAAACTGTTTTTT.

The chain links TRBV3-1 (or the pseudogene TRBV3-2) to TRBJ2-7; TRBD2 matches at 7 bases. The J segment lost 6 bases and the V segment lost 1 base, leaving 0 bases of the junction unmatched. The CDR3 spans 12 residues. Germline CDR1 LGHDT, CDR2 YNNKEL (reference sequence). The CDR3 DNA sequence: TGTGCCAGCAGCCAAGGGGGGGGCGAGCAGTACTTC. Protein: CASSQGGGEQYF.